A selection of T cell receptor beta chains follows, all from one sample in a study of blood T cell repertoires in COVID-19. Only in-frame clones appear in the TCRdb table, and some are missing; sequencing was by immunoSEQ multiplex PCR. The sample has some 61,000 clones; 86% are singletons. The sequenced sample consisted of peripheral blood. These receptors were taken from a man aged 25-40 years with acute or convalescent COVID-19. Both conserved end residues are part of each CDR3. D genes are given only for firm matches. The size of a clone is reported for some rows only, either as once, few or many, or as a class for expanded clones.

TRBJ1-2	TRBD1	once	TRBV9	CASSVEAGGGYGYTF	TGTGCCAGCAGCGTAGAGGCAGGGGGCGGCTATGGCTACACCTTC
TRBJ2-7	NA	NA	TRBV7-2	CASSLGGALELMDF	TGTGCCAGCAGCTTAGGTGGGGCCCTGGAATTAATGGACTTC
TRBJ2-7	NA	NA	TRBV2	CASARTGSYEQYF	TGTGCCAGCGCTCGGACTGGCTCCTACGAGCAGTACTTC
TRBJ2-1	TRBD2	NA	TRBV11-2	CASSLRLGGTSDEQFF	TGTGCCAGCAGCCTTAGATTGGGGGGGACTTCCGATGAGCAGTTCTTC
TRBJ1-5	NA	NA	TRBV29-1	CSVGQNSNQPQHF	TGCAGCGTTGGGCAAAATAGCAATCAGCCCCAGCATTTT
TRBJ2-2	TRBD2	once	TRBV7-2	CASSFRAGTSGSWTGELFF	TGTGCCAGCAGCTTTAGGGCCGGGACTAGCGGGAGTTGGACCGGGGAGCTGTTTTTT
TRBJ2-7	NA	NA	TRBV9	CASSVEAAPSYEQYF	TGTGCCAGCAGCGTAGAAGCGGCCCCCTCCTACGAGCAGTACTTC
TRBJ2-1	TRBD2	NA	TRBV28	CATLNPAGVEQFF	TGTGCGACACTAAACCCAGCGGGGGTTGAGCAGTTCTTC
TRBJ2-7	TRBD1	NA	TRBV6-5	CASRPQGQPYEQYF	TGTGCCAGCAGACCCCAGGGACAGCCCTACGAGCAGTACTTC
TRBJ1-1	NA	NA	TRBV2	CASSEIDRLSEAFF	TGTGCCAGCAGTGAAATAGACAGGCTCTCTGAAGCTTTCTTT
TRBJ1-3	NA	many	TRBV18	CASSPQGSPSGNTIYF	TGTGCCAGCTCACCTCAGGGGTCCCCGTCTGGAAACACCATATATTTT
TRBJ2-7	NA	NA	TRBV21-1	CASSKVEELAVSEQYF	TGTGCCAGCAGCAAAGTCGAAGAACTAGCGGTTAGCGAGCAGTACTTC
TRBJ1-5	TRBD1	NA	TRBV18	CASSLTSGTGGFQPQHF	TGTGCCAGCTCACTTACCTCCGGGACAGGGGGCTTTCAGCCCCAGCATTTT
TRBJ2-7	NA	NA	TRBV5-4	CASSPPRGNEQYF	TGTGCCAGCAGCCCCCCGCGGGGTAACGAGCAGTACTTC
TRBJ2-1	TRBD2	NA	TRBV11-3	CASSPTSGANEQFF	TGTGCCAGCAGCCCGACTAGCGGGGCCAATGAGCAGTTCTTC
TRBJ2-3	TRBD2	NA	TRBV4-2	CASSHRTSGRPDTQYF	TGTGCCAGCAGCCACCGGACTAGCGGGAGGCCAGATACGCAGTATTTT
TRBJ2-7	TRBD1	NA	TRBV19	CASSINRDSSSSYEQYF	TGTGCCAGTAGTATAAACCGGGACAGCTCAAGCTCCTACGAGCAGTACTTC
TRBJ2-1	TRBD2	NA	TRBV9	CASSGGGLAYNEQFF	TGTGCCAGCAGCGGGGGGGGACTAGCCTACAATGAGCAGTTCTTC
TRBJ2-7	TRBD2	NA	TRBV11-2	CASSLVPGGRNKEQYF	TGTGCCAGCAGCTTAGTGCCGGGAGGGCGGAATAAAGAGCAGTACTTC
TRBJ2-7	TRBD1	NA	TRBV6-6	CASLMGTGVYEQYF	TGTGCCAGCCTCATGGGGACAGGGGTATACGAGCAGTACTTC
TRBJ2-3	TRBD1	NA	TRBV4-1	CASSQGGGQGREYF	TGCGCCAGCAGCCAGGGGGGCGGACAGGGAAGGGAGTATTTT
TRBJ2-1	TRBD2	once	TRBV29-1	CSGWTSGHSNDARDEQFF	TGCAGCGGCTGGACTAGCGGCCACTCGAATGACGCTAGGGATGAGCAGTTCTTC
TRBJ2-3	TRBD2	NA	TRBV7-8	CASSPHRLTSVLDTQYF	TGTGCCAGCAGCCCGCACCGGCTAACTAGCGTACTAGATACGCAGTATTTT
TRBJ2-5	TRBD1	NA	TRBV5-1	CASSFRTGGGETQYF	TGCGCCAGCAGCTTTCGGACAGGGGGCGGGGAGACCCAGTACTTC
TRBJ2-7	TRBD2	NA	TRBV28	CASSLLGTRHHEQYF	TGTGCCAGCAGTTTATTAGGGACTAGACATCACGAGCAGTACTTC
TRBJ2-3	NA	NA	TRBV27	CASHLGRDTDTQYF	TGTGCCAGCCACCTCGGGCGGGACACAGATACGCAGTATTTT
TRBJ1-5	TRBD1	NA	TRBV7-9	CASSLGTGSRQPQHF	TGTGCCAGCAGCTTAGGGACAGGGTCGCGTCAGCCCCAGCATTTT
TRBJ2-1	NA	NA	TRBV19	CASSQGSSPRGGSFF	TGTGCCAGTAGTCAGGGGTCTTCCCCCCGCGGAGGTTCCTTCTTC
TRBJ2-7	NA	once	TRBV3-1/TRBV3-2	CASSLTRGSYEQYF	TGTGCCAGCAGCTTGACAAGGGGGTCCTACGAGCAGTACTTC
TRBJ1-6	TRBD1	NA	TRBV28	CASSLTPPDRGTYNSPLHF	TGTGCCAGCAGTTTAACCCCCCCGGACAGGGGGACCTATAATTCACCCCTCCACTTT
TRBJ2-3	TRBD2	NA	TRBV30	CAWRVAGNTDTQYF	TGTGCCTGGAGGGTAGCGGGAAACACAGATACGCAGTATTTT
TRBJ2-3	TRBD2	NA	TRBV10-3	CAISGGRAGDTQYF	TGTGCCATCAGTGGCGGGAGGGCCGGAGATACGCAGTATTTT
TRBJ2-3	TRBD2	once	TRBV11-2	CASSHGLAGVSFADTQYF	TGTGCCAGCAGTCATGGACTAGCGGGAGTTTCGTTCGCAGATACGCAGTATTTT
TRBJ2-3	NA	NA	TRBV14	CASSPAQWTDTQYF	TGTGCCAGCAGCCCTGCTCAGTGGACAGATACGCAGTATTTT
TRBJ1-1	NA	NA	TRBV18	CASSPLGGRGGGTEAFF	TGTGCCAGCTCACCACTAGGTGGGCGCGGGGGCGGCACTGAAGCTTTCTTT
TRBJ2-1	TRBD2	NA	TRBV14	CASSQDWSGRYEQFF	TGTGCCAGCAGCCAAGATTGGAGCGGGAGATATGAGCAGTTCTTC
TRBJ1-2	NA	NA	TRBV5-6	CASSFQGNYGYTF	TGTGCCAGCAGCTTCCAGGGTAACTATGGCTACACCTTC
TRBJ1-1	NA	NA	TRBV6-1	CASSLTETTEAFF	TGTGCCAGCAGTTTGACAGAGACCACTGAAGCTTTCTTT
TRBJ1-6	NA	NA	TRBV7-2	CASSLAPGGRNSPLHF	TGTGCCAGCAGCTTAGCGCCTGGCGGCCGTAATTCACCCCTCCACTTT
TRBJ1-2	TRBD1	NA	TRBV6-5	CASSYVSGQGNGYTF	TGTGCCAGCAGTTACGTATCGGGACAGGGAAATGGCTACACCTTC
TRBJ2-7	NA	NA	TRBV2	CASALLARAEQYF	TGTGCCAGCGCCCTCCTAGCCCGGGCCGAGCAGTACTTC
TRBJ1-2	TRBD1	NA	TRBV19	CASRYETGVVGYTF	TGTGCCAGCCGATATGAGACAGGGGTAGTCGGCTACACCTTC
TRBJ2-5	NA	NA	TRBV15	CATSREQGEETQYF	TGTGCCACCAGCAGAGAACAGGGCGAAGAGACCCAGTACTTC
TRBJ1-4	TRBD1	NA	TRBV12-3/TRBV12-4	CASSIGQGEKLFF	TGTGCCAGCAGTATAGGACAGGGTGAAAAACTGTTTTTT
TRBJ2-7	NA	NA	TRBV5-1	CASQTGGSSYEQYF	TGCGCCAGCCAAACCGGGGGAAGCTCCTACGAGCAGTACTTC
TRBJ2-7	TRBD2	NA	TRBV4-1	CASRPHGGGYEQYF	TGCGCCAGCCGACCCCACGGCGGGGGCTACGAGCAGTACTTC
TRBJ2-7	TRBD1	NA	TRBV7-2	CASGTGFYEQYF	TGTGCCAGCGGGACAGGGTTCTACGAGCAGTACTTC
TRBJ2-7	NA	once	TRBV27	CASSFPGDRIRYEQYF	TGTGCCAGCAGTTTCCCGGGGGACCGAATCCGCTACGAGCAGTACTTC
TRBJ1-2	TRBD1	NA	TRBV7-6	CASSLAAGGGYTF	TGTGCCAGCAGCTTAGCGGCAGGGGGTGGCTACACCTTC
TRBJ1-5	TRBD1	NA	TRBV29-1	CSAATGSEQPQHF	TGCAGCGCAGCGACAGGGAGCGAGCAGCCCCAGCATTTT
TRBJ2-7	NA	once	TRBV12-3/TRBV12-4	CASSLWPYEQYF	TGTGCCAGCAGTTTATGGCCATACGAGCAGTACTTC
TRBJ1-5	TRBD1	NA	TRBV28	CASSSPTGDQPQHF	TGTGCCAGCAGTTCCCCGACAGGGGATCAGCCCCAGCATTTT
TRBJ1-6	NA	NA	TRBV18	CASSLNRAGRNSPLHF	TGTGCCAGCTCACTGAACAGAGCGGGTCGTAATTCACCCCTCCACTTT